This is a list of T cell receptor beta chains from one sample in a study of blood T cell repertoires in COVID-19. TCRdb keeps only in-frame clones here, not all; method: immunoSEQ multiplex PCR. The sample shows under 300,000 clones, around nine tenths of them seen only once. Input material: peripheral blood. The receptors were gathered from a man younger than 40 with COVID-19, enrolled during active disease. The CDR3 runs from the conserved cysteine through the conserved F or W. The D gene is left open where the match is weak. Clone sizes are given selectively: once, few, many, or a class where the clone is expanded.

j_call d_call clone_size v_call cdr3_nt cdr3_aa
TRBJ2-5 TRBD1 - TRBV6-5 TGTGCCAGCAGCCCCCGGACAGGGGAAGAGACCCAGTACTTC CASSPRTGEETQYF
TRBJ1-2 TRBD1 - TRBV19 TGTGCCAGTCATCGGGGGCAGGGGGCGGGTGGCTACACCTTC CASHRGQGAGGYTF
TRBJ2-2 - - TRBV19 TGTGCCACCCCACAGGGAGATGCGAACACCGGGGAGCTGTTTTTT CATPQGDANTGELFF
TRBJ1-1 TRBD1 - TRBV2 TGTGCCAGCAGGGGACAGGGAGGTACTGAAGCTTTCTTT CASRGQGGTEAFF
TRBJ2-7 TRBD1 - TRBV19 TGTGCCAGTAGTATAAGCTGGGACAGTCTCTACGAGCAGTACTTC CASSISWDSLYEQYF
TRBJ1-6 - - TRBV7-9 TGTGCCAGCAGCTTAGAAGGACACGGCCCTATCCACATCCACTTT CASSLEGHGPIHIHF
TRBJ2-2 TRBD2 - TRBV7-6 TGTGCCAGCAGCTTAAGGATCGGGGGGGGCTCCGGGGAGCTGTTTTTT CASSLRIGGGSGELFF
TRBJ2-1 TRBD2 once TRBV4-2 TGTGCCAGCAGCCAAGATGGAGGGCTAGCGGGGTCCAATGAGCAGTTCTTC CASSQDGGLAGSNEQFF
TRBJ2-3 TRBD2 once TRBV4-1 TGCGCCAGCAGCCAAAGGTGGACTAGCATGTACGGGTCAGATACGCAGTATTTT CASSQRWTSMYGSDTQYF
TRBJ1-3 TRBD1 - TRBV7-2 TGTGCCAGCAGCTTACTAGGACAGGGGACTTATAGCTCTGGAAACACCATATATTTT CASSLLGQGTYSSGNTIYF
TRBJ1-6 TRBD1 - TRBV9 TGTGCCAGCAGCGTAGATCAGGGGGAGTCACCCCTCCACTTT CASSVDQGESPLHF
TRBJ1-3 - - TRBV7-3 TGTGCCAGCAGCCCTACGAGCTCTGGAAACACCATATATTTT CASSPTSSGNTIYF